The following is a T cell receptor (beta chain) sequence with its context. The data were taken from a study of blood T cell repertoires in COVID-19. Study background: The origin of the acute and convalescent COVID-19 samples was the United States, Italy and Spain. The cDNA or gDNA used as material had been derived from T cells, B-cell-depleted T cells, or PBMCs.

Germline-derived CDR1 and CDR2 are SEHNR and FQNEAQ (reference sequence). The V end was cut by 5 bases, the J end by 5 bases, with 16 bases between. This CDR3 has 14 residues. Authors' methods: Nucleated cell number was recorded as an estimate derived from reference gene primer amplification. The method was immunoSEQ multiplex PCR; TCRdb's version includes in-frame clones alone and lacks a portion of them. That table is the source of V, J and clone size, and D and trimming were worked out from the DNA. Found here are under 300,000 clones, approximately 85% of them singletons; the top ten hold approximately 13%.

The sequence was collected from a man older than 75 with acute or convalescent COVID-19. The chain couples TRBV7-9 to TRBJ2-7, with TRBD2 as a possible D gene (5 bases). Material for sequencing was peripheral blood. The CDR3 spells CASSIGGPPDEQYF. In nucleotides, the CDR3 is TGTGCCAGCAGCATTGGAGGTCCTCCAGACGAGCAGTACTTC.